One sample yielded the 26 T cell receptor beta chains listed below, sequenced in a study of T cells in Graves' hyperthyroidism and ophthalmopathy (dated by TCRdb to the late 2010s). The method behind the library was multiplex PCR. Instrument on record: Illumina HiSeq 2000. Amplification of TCR beta CDR3 regions was carried out from RNA transcripts. The first round of RT-PCR for the TCR CDR3 was performed with the HTBI primer set and the Qiagen OneStep RT-PCR kit. TCRdb reran the public reads through fastp at Q25 and MiXCR, keeping productive beta chains. Rows with a matching CDR3 protein are joined into one entry that keeps the most common DNA and genes. The sample profile shows fewer than 700,000 distinct CDR3 sequences; about 16% of them were found once. 3% to 4% of the sample goes to the ten largest clones. Sequenced input: blood. Source of these receptors: a woman in her thirties with Graves' hyperthyroidism.

This clonotype came up a few times. The CDR3 nucleotides are TGTGCCACCTCGCGGGGGGTCTCCAATCAGCCCCAGCATTTT. It is translated as CATSRGVSNQPQHF. V and J are TRBV5-6 and TRBJ1-5; D is perhaps TRBD1 (5 bases). The V and J ends lost 9 bases and 3 bases respectively, with 16 bases between them. Germline V lookup: CDR1 SGHDT, CDR2 YYEEEE. CDR3 length: 14 residues.

This clonotype occurred many times. The chain joins TRBV3-1 to TRBJ2-7; D may be TRBD1 (6 bases). Trimming shortened V by 2 bases and J by 2 bases, and 13 bases separated the two germline ends. This CDR3 is 15 amino acids long. From germline, CDR1 is LGHDT and CDR2 YNNKEL (reference sequence). Here the CDR3 reads CASSQPGQIPYEQYF. As DNA, the CDR3 is TGTGCCAGCAGCCAACCGGGACAAATCCCCTACGAGCAGTACTTC.

This clonotype was seen many times. The J gene is TRBJ1-1, the V gene TRBV13; D gene ambiguous. CDR3 length: 13 residues. The germline CDR1 and CDR2 sequences are PRHDT and FYEKMQ (reference sequence). The V and J ends lost 9 bases and 0 bases respectively, with 11 bases between them. Here the CDR3 DNA reads TGTGCCAGTGGAGGCAGGTTGAACACTGAAGCTTTCTTT. This gives the protein CASGGRLNTEAFF. The full variable domain, with the rest looked up from reference TRBV13 and TRBJ1-1, is AAGVIQSPRHLIKEKRETATLKCYPIPRHDTVYWYQQGPGQDPQFLISFYEKMQSDKGSIPDRFSAQQFSDYHSELNMSSLELGDSALYFCASGGRLNTEAFFGQGTRLTVV.

A single count supports this clonotype. The genes are TRBV5-5 and TRBJ1-5; D unresolved. Germline V gene data show CDR1 as SGHKS and CDR2 as YYEKEE (reference sequence). The CDR3 is made up of 15 amino acids. Trimming removed 0 bases from V and 7 bases from J, with 14 bases in between. The CDR3 DNA sequence: TGTGCCAGCAGCTTGGATGGCAGTACTGGGCAGCCCCAGCATTTT. Translated, it gives CASSLDGSTGQPQHF.

This clonotype has ten or more counts. This chain joins TRBV11-1 and TRBJ2-2; no reliable D call. This CDR3 has 16 amino acids. CDR1 is SGHAT and CDR2 is FQDESV in the germline V gene (reference sequence). The V and J ends lost 3 bases and 0 bases respectively, with 11 bases between them. CDR3 loop: CASSLRPTSNTGELFF. The CDR3 region has the DNA TGTGCCAGCAGCTTGCGACCGACCTCGAACACCGGGGAGCTGTTTTTT.

This clonotype has ten or more counts. The CDR3 here is CASSFSRLANEQFF. The CDR3 DNA reads as TGTGCCAGCAGCTTTTCCCGACTAGCAAATGAGCAGTTCTTC. J is TRBJ2-1 and V is TRBV11-2; the match to TRBD2 covers 7 bases. In germline, CDR1 is SGHAT, CDR2 FQNNGV. The V and J ends lost 3 bases and 7 bases, in that order; junction bases with no gene match: 6. There are 14 residues in the CDR3.

The table lists this clonotype with many counts. V usage is TRBV20-1 and J usage is TRBJ2-1, with 10 bases matching TRBD2. J gave up 10 bases and V 2 bases, and 14 bases lay outside the gene matches. The CDR3 is 16 residues long. Germline lookup yields CDR1 DFQATT and CDR2 SNEGSKA (reference sequence). The CDR3 region is CSARMVGLAGVREQFF. In DNA form, the CDR3 reads TGCAGTGCTAGAATGGTCGGGCTAGCGGGAGTTCGGGAGCAGTTCTTC.

This clonotype was found many times. J is TRBJ2-7 and V is TRBV11-2, with a weak D call TRBD2 (6 bases). Trimming shortened V by 0 bases and J by 0 bases, and 12 bases separated the two germline ends. Per the germline V gene, CDR1 is SGHAT and CDR2 is FQNNGV. This CDR3 comprises 16 residues. CDR3 residues: CASSLERGSVSYEQYF. CDR3 bases: TGTGCCAGCAGCTTAGAGCGGGGATCGGTCTCCTACGAGCAGTACTTC.

This rearrangement joins TRBV28 to TRBJ1-6, with 7 bases that match TRBD1. Unmatched junction bases numbered 11, after V lost 6 bases and J lost 6 bases. CDR1 MDHEN and CDR2 SYDVKM come from the germline V gene. The CDR3 has 16 amino acids. The CDR3 reads CASSPGNRGTNSPLHF. The CDR3 nucleotides read TGTGCCAGCAGCCCCGGGAACAGGGGCACTAATTCACCCCTCCACTTT.

This clonotype was detected only a few times. At one end the junction does not follow the germline gene, possibly because of a read error. This CDR3 is CSAGDDRTGALQYF. In DNA form, the CDR3 reads TGCAGTGCTGGAGACGACAGAACAGGGGCCCTTCAGTACTTC. The chain carries TRBV20-1 and TRBJ2-4; 7 bases line up with TRBD1. This CDR3 comprises 14 residues. Per germline, CDR1 DFQATT and CDR2 SNEGSKA (reference sequence).

This clonotype has a handful of counts. V gene TRBV6-2 or TRBV6-3 combines with J gene TRBJ2-1; 9 nucleotides agree with TRBD1. V was clipped by 8 bases and J by 10 bases; unmatched bases: 6. Germline V lookup: CDR1 MNHEY, CDR2 SVGEGT. The CDR3 consists of 12 residues. Written as DNA, the CDR3 is TGTGCCAGCGCCACAGGGGGCTGGGAGCAGTTCTTC. As protein: CASATGGWEQFF.

This clonotype was observed at least ten times. This chain uses TRBV28 with TRBJ1-4, with a weak D call TRBD1 (5 bases). The CDR3 totals 16 residues. Germline V gene sequence: CDR1 MDHEN, CDR2 SYDVKM. Trimming took off 3 bases at V and 5 bases at J, with 16 bases between the two ends. The CDR3 is CASSLGEVSKNEKLFF. For the CDR3, the DNA is TGTGCCAGCAGTTTGGGGGAAGTCAGCAAGAATGAAAAACTGTTTTTT.

The V call is TRBV28, the J call TRBJ1-1; D is unclear. The V and J ends lost 2 bases and 3 bases respectively, with 13 bases between them. Germline CDR1 MDHEN, CDR2 SYDVKM. The CDR3 covers 15 residues. CDR3 region: CASSLIGSGDTEAFF. The CDR3 DNA is TGTGCCAGCAGTTTAATCGGGAGTGGGGACACTGAAGCTTTCTTT.

This clonotype was counted only a few times. The chain employs TRBV19 and TRBJ2-4, with TRBD2 identical over 7 bases. The length of the CDR3 is 15 residues. Trimming at V came to 8 bases and at J to 3 bases, leaving 10 bases not matched to a gene. Germline V CDR1 and CDR2: LNHDA, SQIVND (reference sequence). This CDR3 is CASRQAGEGKNIQYF. DNA of the CDR3: TGTGCCAGTCGCCAGGCGGGAGAGGGCAAAAACATTCAGTACTTC.

Ten or more counts support this clonotype. The junction does not match germline at one end; this may be a read error. J is TRBJ1-1 and V is TRBV6-2 or TRBV6-3; no clear D. Germline V gene data show CDR1 as MNHEY and CDR2 as SVGEGT. The CDR3 consists of 11 residues. The CDR3 spells CASTYNTEAFF. The DNA of the CDR3 is TGTGCCAGCACTTACAACACTGAAGCTTTCTTT.

Written as DNA, the CDR3 is TGTGCCAGCAGCTTATTTCAGCTCCCCACCGCTAAAAATTACGAGCAGTACTTC. Translation: CASSLFQLPTAKNYEQYF. V is TRBV7-9 and J is TRBJ2-7; D uncertain. Trimming removed 2 bases from V and 4 bases from J, with 24 bases in between. The CDR3 spans 18 residues. Germline CDR1 reads SEHNR; CDR2 reads FQNEAQ (reference sequence).

The sample holds many counts of this clonotype. This rearrangement joins TRBV11-2 to TRBJ2-1; D uncertain. The germline V gene has CDR1 SGHAT and CDR2 FQNNGV. This CDR3 is built from 11 residues. V lost 8 bases and J 6 bases, leaving 8 bases between the germline ends. CDR3 coding DNA: TGTGCCAGCGGGATAGGCAATGAGCAGTTCTTC. Its translation: CASGIGNEQFF.

This clonotype was found many times. The gene calls are TRBV28 and TRBJ2-7, with TRBD1 matching over 7 bases. The CDR3 consists of 14 residues. Germline V CDR1 and CDR2: MDHEN, SYDVKM. With V trimmed by 2 bases and J by 3 bases, 4 bases remained unmatched. The CDR3 spells CASSLRDSNYEQYF. As DNA, the CDR3 is TGTGCCAGCAGTTTACGGGACAGCAACTACGAGCAGTACTTC.

J is TRBJ1-5 and V is TRBV10-3; D not certain. Trimming removed 5 bases at V and 7 bases at J, with 12 bases between. There are 13 residues in the CDR3. Per germline, CDR1 ENHRY and CDR2 SYGVKD. The DNA for the CDR3 is TGTGCCATCAGTCGCTCGGAGGGACAGCCCCAGCATTTT. Its protein is CAISRSEGQPQHF.

The chain is built from TRBV9 and TRBJ1-6; D uncertain. The germline V gene encodes CDR1 SGDLS and CDR2 YYNGEE. V lost 8 bases, J lost 5 bases, and 11 bases lay in between. This CDR3 region has 13 residues. The CDR3 reads CASGSPNNSPLHF. DNA of the CDR3: TGTGCCAGTGGGAGCCCGAATAATTCACCCCTCCACTTT.

As regards this clonotype: As the CDR3 is not closed by the conserved phenylalanine or tryptophan, this likely results from a read error. DNA for the CDR3: TGTGCCGGCAGTTTGGCGGGTATGAACACTGAAGCTTTCCTT. It encodes CAGSLAGMNTEAFL. V and J are TRBV27 and TRBJ1-1; D unclear. This CDR3 has 14 residues. Germline assignment: CDR1 MNHEY and CDR2 SMNVEV (reference sequence).

The CDR3 protein is CASSHRLAGEETQYF. The CDR3 DNA reads as TGTGCCAGCAGTCATAGACTAGCGGGAGAAGAGACCCAGTACTTC. The genes are TRBV11-3 and TRBJ2-5; 12 nucleotides line up with TRBD2. This CDR3 has 15 residues. Germline V gene data show CDR1 as SGHNT and CDR2 as YENEEA. The V segment lost 6 bases and the J segment 3 bases; nucleotides outside the gene matches: 5.

This clonotype was observed a handful of times. The chain carries TRBV12-3 or TRBV12-4 and TRBJ2-2; 7 bases map to TRBD2. The CDR3 consists of 12 residues. After removal of 6 bases from V and 11 bases from J, the junction contained 6 bases not matched to a gene. The CDR3 bases are TGTGCCAGCAGCCGCGGGAGAAGAGAGCTGTTTTTT. This codes for CASSRGRRELFF.

This clonotype has at least ten counts. This chain connects TRBV30 to TRBJ2-3, with 7 bases lining up with TRBD2. Germline V gene sequence: CDR1 GTSNPN, CDR2 SVGIG (reference sequence). This CDR3 region has 15 residues. V dropped 5 bases and J dropped 3; count of bases not matched to a gene: 11. The CDR3 DNA reads TGTGCCTGGGGGGATTTAGCGGGCCCGACAGATACGCAGTATTTT. This gives the protein CAWGDLAGPTDTQYF.

This clonotype was seen more than once but under ten times. V gene TRBV20-1 combines with J gene TRBJ1-3, with D uncertain. Per germline, CDR1 DFQATT and CDR2 SNEGSKA (reference sequence). Trimming stripped 0 bases from V and 4 bases from J, with 10 bases between. The CDR3 length is 14 residues. The CDR3 nucleotides read TGCAGTGCTAGAGACGCCAGGTCAGGAAACACCATATATTTT. It yields the protein CSARDARSGNTIYF.

V gene TRBV5-6 combines with J gene TRBJ1-2, with D possibly matching TRBD1 (5 bases). V was pared by 0 bases and J by 2 bases, with 11 bases between. The CDR3 runs 15 residues. Germline CDR1 SGHDT, CDR2 YYEEEE. CDR3: CASSLGLTANYGYTF. CDR3 DNA: TGTGCCAGCAGCTTGGGCCTGACAGCAAACTATGGCTACACCTTC.